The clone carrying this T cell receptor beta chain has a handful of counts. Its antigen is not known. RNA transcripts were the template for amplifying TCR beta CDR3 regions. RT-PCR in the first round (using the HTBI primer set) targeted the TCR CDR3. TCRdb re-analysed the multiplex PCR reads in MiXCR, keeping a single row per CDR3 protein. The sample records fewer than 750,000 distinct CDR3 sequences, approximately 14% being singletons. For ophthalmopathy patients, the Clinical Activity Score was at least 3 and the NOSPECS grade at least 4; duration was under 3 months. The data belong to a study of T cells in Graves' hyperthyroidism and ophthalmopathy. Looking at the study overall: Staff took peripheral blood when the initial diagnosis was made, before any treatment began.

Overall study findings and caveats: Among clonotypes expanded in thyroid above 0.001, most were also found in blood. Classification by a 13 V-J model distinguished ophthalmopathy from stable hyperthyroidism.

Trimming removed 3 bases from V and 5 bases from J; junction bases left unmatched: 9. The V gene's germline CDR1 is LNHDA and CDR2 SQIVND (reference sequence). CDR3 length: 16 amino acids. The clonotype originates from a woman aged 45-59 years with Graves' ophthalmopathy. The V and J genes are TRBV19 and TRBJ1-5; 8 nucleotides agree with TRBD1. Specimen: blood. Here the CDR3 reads CASSMGGRGLYQPQHF. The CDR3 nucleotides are TGTGCCAGTAGTATGGGGGGCAGGGGGCTCTATCAGCCCCAGCATTTT. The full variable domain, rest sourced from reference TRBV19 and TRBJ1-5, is DGGITQSPKYLFRKEGQNVTLSCEQNLNHDAMYWYRQDPGQGLRLIYYSQIVNDFQKGDIAEGYSVSREKKESFPLTVTSAQKNPTAFYLCASSMGGRGLYQPQHFGDGTRLSIL.